The 21 T cell receptor beta chains below all came from one sample that was sequenced in a study of blood T cell repertoires in COVID-19. Profiling relied on immunoSEQ multiplex PCR, and the TCRdb table lists in-frame clones only, not all of them. The sample consists of 200,000 to 300,000 clones, roughly 91% of them appearing once. The sequencing sample was made of PBMCs or T cells enriched from blood (not recorded which). The origin of the receptors is a woman aged 30 to 39 who had recovered from COVID-19.

The chain links TRBV7-9 to TRBJ1-4, with 9 positions matching TRBD1. Germline V gene lookup returns CDR1 SEHNR and CDR2 FQNEAQ (reference sequence). After removal of 3 bases from V and 4 bases from J, the junction contained 3 bases not matched to a gene. This CDR3 is built from 15 residues. CDR3 loop: CASSFGDRDNEKLFF. Here the CDR3 DNA reads TGTGCCAGCAGCTTTGGGGACAGGGATAATGAAAAACTGTTTTTT.

This clone was observed a few times. This sequence joins TRBV7-8 and TRBJ2-7; 8 bases are shared with TRBD2. The germline V gene encodes CDR1 SGHVS and CDR2 FQNEAQ. The junction had 15 bases not matched to a gene; V was cut back by 5 bases and J by 6 bases. This CDR3 contains 16 residues. CDR3 in DNA: TGTGCCAGCAGCCCTCAAGGGGGAGCGGGAGCCTCCGAGCAGTACTTC. It codes for CASSPQGGAGASEQYF.

This clone was seen at least ten times. V is TRBV19 and J is TRBJ2-1; 12 nucleotides agree with TRBD2. Germline-derived CDR1 and CDR2 are LNHDA and SQIVND (reference sequence). The CDR3 is made up of 16 amino acids. The J segment lost 2 bases and the V segment lost 10 bases, leaving 9 bases of the junction unmatched. This CDR3 is CATRGLAGSTYNEQFF. CDR3 in DNA: TGTGCCACCAGAGGACTAGCGGGATCAACCTACAATGAGCAGTTCTTC.

In its sample, this clone was seen a few times. The gene calls are TRBV7-2 and TRBJ1-2; D is perhaps TRBD1 (5 bases). Germline assignment: CDR1 SGHTA and CDR2 FQGNSA. V lost 5 bases, J lost 1 base, and 11 bases lay in between. This CDR3 has 14 residues. The CDR3 sequence: CASSPVGVNYGYTF. In DNA form, the CDR3 reads TGTGCCAGCAGCCCAGTAGGGGTTAACTATGGCTACACCTTC.

This chain links TRBV5-1 with TRBJ2-3; TRBD2 matches 11 bases. The CDR3 covers 17 residues. The V and J ends lost 0 bases and 6 bases, in that order; junction bases with no gene match: 9. Germline V gives CDR1 SGHRS, CDR2 YFSETQ. The CDR3 sequence is CASSLVSGRAPRDTQYF. As DNA, the CDR3 is TGCGCCAGCAGCTTGGTTAGCGGGAGGGCACCAAGGGATACGCAGTATTTT.

The chain recombines TRBV10-3 with TRBJ1-5, with unresolved D. The CDR3 length is 14 residues. Germline assignment: CDR1 ENHRY and CDR2 SYGVKD. Trimming stripped 2 bases from V and 6 bases from J, with 11 bases between. In DNA, the CDR3 is TGTGCCATCAGTGAGGGCCGGAGCGGTCAGCCCCAGCATTTT. As protein: CAISEGRSGQPQHF.

V usage is TRBV30 and J usage is TRBJ1-2; D possibly corresponds to TRBD1 (5 bases). Trimming removed 4 bases from V and 2 bases from J, with 11 bases in between. Germline V gene data show CDR1 as GTSNPN and CDR2 as SVGIG (reference sequence). This CDR3 region has 13 residues. The CDR3 loop reads CAWTLHRNYGYTF. CDR3 DNA sequence: TGTGCCTGGACGCTGCACAGGAACTATGGCTACACCTTC.

This clone appeared once. The chain links TRBV7-2 to TRBJ1-2, with TRBD1 matching 9 bases. From germline, CDR1 is SGHTA and CDR2 FQGNSA. The J segment lost 8 bases and the V segment lost 4 bases, leaving 17 bases of the junction unmatched. The CDR3 sequence is 17 residues long. The CDR3 reads CASSSLSWGTGRRGYTF. The CDR3 nucleotides read TGTGCCAGCAGCTCGCTTAGCTGGGGGACAGGGCGGCGGGGCTACACCTTC.

Written as DNA, the CDR3 is TGTGCCACCCCCGGCAGGGGAGCCAATGAGCAGTTCTTC. This sequence encodes CATPGRGANEQFF. The chain is built from TRBV6-5 and TRBJ2-1; D may be TRBD1 (6 bases). Deletions cut 10 bases from V and 6 bases from J, with 16 bases between. The CDR3 length is 13 residues. Looked up from germline, CDR1 is MNHEY and CDR2 is SVGAGI.

The chain has TRBV28 and TRBJ1-2, with D uncertain. From germline, CDR1 is MDHEN and CDR2 SYDVKM. This CDR3 comprises 16 residues. Trimming stripped 3 bases from V and 4 bases from J, with 18 bases between. CDR3 sequence: CASSLAFLMVPYGYTF. In DNA, the CDR3 is TGTGCCAGCAGTTTGGCATTCCTCATGGTCCCCTATGGCTACACCTTC.

The chain is built from TRBV30 and TRBJ2-3, with a weak D call TRBD2 (6 bases). V was cut by 3 bases and J by 2 bases, with 12 bases left in between. From germline, CDR1 is GTSNPN and CDR2 SVGIG (reference sequence). CDR3 length equals 14 residues. CDR3 sequence reads: CAWRGSGVTDTQYF. The CDR3 DNA follows: TGTGCCTGGAGGGGGTCGGGAGTCACAGATACGCAGTATTTT.

CDR3 loop: CASSIQTLTLRDTEAFF. The CDR3 nucleotides read TGTGCCAGCAGTATCCAAACGCTGACCCTGAGGGACACTGAAGCTTTCTTT. V usage is TRBV27 and J usage is TRBJ1-1; D not resolved. V lost 5 bases, J lost 3 bases, and 22 bases lay in between. CDR1 is MNHEY and CDR2 is SMNVEV in the germline V gene (reference sequence). CDR3 length: 17 residues.

The chain joins TRBV9 to TRBJ2-7; D is possibly TRBD1 (5 bases). Trimming cost V 4 bases and J 0 bases, with 11 bases left between them. In germline, CDR1 is SGDLS, CDR2 YYNGEE. This CDR3 is built from 14 residues. This CDR3 reads CASSPRQSSYEQYF. The CDR3 DNA sequence: TGTGCCAGCAGCCCTCGACAGAGCTCCTACGAGCAGTACTTC.

The genes are TRBV11-2 and TRBJ1-1; 7 nucleotides line up with TRBD1. Germline CDR1 reads SGHAT; CDR2 reads FQNNGV. The CDR3 loop spans 13 amino acids. Trimming cost V 5 bases and J 3 bases; bases outside gene matches: 3. The CDR3 here is CASSRDRDTEAFF. CDR3 DNA: TGTGCCAGCAGCAGAGACAGGGACACTGAAGCTTTCTTT.

In its sample, this clone was seen once. The gene calls are TRBV3-1 (or the pseudogene TRBV3-2) and TRBJ2-1; 12 bases fit TRBD2. Germline CDR1 is LGHDT and CDR2 is YNNKEL (reference sequence). This CDR3 contains 15 residues. The J segment lost 5 bases and the V segment lost 5 bases, leaving 4 bases of the junction unmatched. The CDR3 coding sequence is TGTGCCAGCAGCTTACTAGCGGGAGGAGACAATGAGCAGTTCTTC. This codes for CASSLLAGGDNEQFF.

DNA for the CDR3: TGTGCCAGCAGAGAGTATAATTCACCCCTCCACTTT. Amino acids: CASREYNSPLHF. The chain carries TRBV6-5 and TRBJ1-6; no firm D call. CDR1 is MNHEY and CDR2 is SVGAGI in the germline V gene. This CDR3 has 12 amino acids. V was pared by 6 bases and J by 4 bases, with 4 bases between.

V gene TRBV19 combines with J gene TRBJ2-1, with 9 bases aligning to TRBD1. V was pared by 6 bases and J by 0 bases, with 18 bases of the junction left unmatched. Germline V gene data show CDR1 as LNHDA and CDR2 as SQIVND (reference sequence). The CDR3 runs 20 residues. The CDR3 sequence is CASSHLGQGLSAYSYNEQFF. The CDR3 region has the DNA TGTGCCAGTAGCCACCTGGGACAGGGTCTAAGCGCCTACTCCTACAATGAGCAGTTCTTC.

The V call is TRBV6-2 or TRBV6-3, the J call TRBJ2-1, with 8 bases identical to TRBD2. CDR1 and CDR2 (germline): MNHEY, SVGEGT. The CDR3 totals 12 residues. J lost 9 bases, V lost 6 bases, and 4 bases had no gene match. The chain's CDR3 is CASSNREGEQFF. The CDR3 DNA is TGTGCCAGCAGCAACCGGGAGGGTGAGCAGTTCTTC.

This clone showed up just a few times. This rearrangement joins TRBV7-9 to TRBJ2-3; TRBD2 agrees at 11 bases. CDR3 length equals 18 residues. The germline gives CDR1 SEHNR, CDR2 FQNEAQ (reference sequence). V lost 5 bases to trimming and J lost 2 bases; unmatched junction nucleotides: 12. CDR3 sequence reads: CASSPPPRLAGFTDTQYF. The CDR3 nucleotides read TGTGCCAGCAGCCCCCCCCCAAGACTAGCGGGGTTCACAGATACGCAGTATTTT.

This chain links TRBV7-8 with TRBJ1-5; D call uncertain. CDR3 length: 14 amino acids. Germline values: CDR1 SGHVS, CDR2 FQNEAQ. Trimming shortened V by 2 bases and J by 1 base, and 6 bases separated the two germline ends. CDR3 in amino acids: CASSLTVSNQPQHF. The CDR3 nucleotides are TGTGCCAGCAGCTTAACGGTCAGCAATCAGCCCCAGCATTTT.

This chain joins TRBV7-3 and TRBJ1-1; D is uncertain. CDR1 and CDR2 from the germline V gene are SGHTA and FQGTGA. V was cut by 3 bases and J by 9 bases, with 20 bases left in between. This CDR3 has 15 amino acids. CDR3 sequence reads: CASSFHPRPTGKAFF. CDR3 bases: TGTGCCAGCAGCTTCCACCCTCGTCCCACGGGAAAAGCTTTCTTT.